This T cell receptor beta chain was sequenced during a study of cytomegalovirus exposure and HLA in healthy donors. Germline-derived CDR1 and CDR2 are ENHRY and SYGVKD. This CDR3 comprises 13 residues. The V and J ends lost 10 bases and 4 bases respectively, with 16 bases between them. The PCR employed 60 Vbeta primers together with 13 Jbeta primers. Profiling relied on immunoSEQ multiplex PCR, and the TCRdb table lists in-frame clones only, not all of them. The data contain nearly 200,000 clones, 80% to 90% of them singletons. This chain connects TRBV10-3 to TRBJ2-5, with D perhaps TRBD1 (6 bases). This TCR derives from a man aged 30 to 39 in good health and CMV-seronegative. The material sequenced was PBMCs. CDR3 protein: CATGDRRGETQYF. CDR3 DNA: TGTGCCACAGGGGATCGCAGGGGAGAGACCCAGTACTTC.